This T cell receptor beta chain was found in a study of OX40 agonist ivuxolimab in advanced cancers. Study at large: Patients were treated with intravenous ivuxolimab, dosed at 0.01 to 10 mg/kg and infused every 2 weeks.

Study results and limitations: The average count of expanded clones was higher among CD8+ T cells than among CD4+.

This CDR3 spans 15 amino acids. V lost 4 bases and J lost 3, with 17 bases in between. The germline V gene has CDR1 SGHRS and CDR2 YFSETQ. On this clone itself: Its target is unknown.

Exclusion of a patient followed from autoimmune disease history or systemic immunosuppression. The repertoire was sequenced with immunoSEQ multiplex PCR; TCRdb's copy has only in-frame clones and lacks some. The sample shows fewer than 30,000 clones, 82% of them seen only once. This TCR came from an adult with an advanced solid tumor such as melanoma, head and neck, liver or kidney cancer. Material: CD4+ or CD8+ T cells sorted from blood, obtained in a trial of the OX40 agonist ivuxolimab. The V and J genes are TRBV5-1 and TRBJ2-7; TRBD1 might be the D (6 bases). CDR3 DNA sequence: TGCGCCAGCAGCCCTACTGACAGGAGTGGCTACGAGCAGTACTTC. Amino acids: CASSPTDRSGYEQYF.